This T cell receptor (beta chain) was recovered during a study of CD8 T cells in ankylosing spondylitis. General study findings and limits: About 8 highly homologous variants made up a TCR beta motif, and this motif appeared characteristic of ankylosing spondylitis blood.

V lost 5 bases, J lost 0 bases, and 11 bases lay in between. The CDR3 sequence is 14 residues long. Germline lookup yields CDR1 SGHAT and CDR2 FQNNGV. Comment on this clonotype: Its antigen remains unidentified.

TCRdb used MiXCR to reprocess the 5' RACE reads, holding one entry per CDR3 protein. The repertoire includes about 800,000 distinct CDR3 sequences, roughly 12% of them detected once, and less than 0.65% sits in the top ten. The sample was blood, either unsorted or a sorted T cell fraction (not recorded which). The chain uses TRBV11-2 and TRBJ2-7; D unresolved. This clonotype was obtained from a male donor with ankylosing spondylitis. In nucleotides, the CDR3 is TGTGCCAGCAGCCCTCGCGAGGACTCCTACGAGCAGTACTTC. Residues: CASSPREDSYEQYF.